The clone carrying this T cell receptor beta chain was counted only a few times. Trimming pared 1 base from V and 1 base from J, leaving 18 bases between. The CDR3 contains 18 residues. Germline V lookup: CDR1 MGHRA, CDR2 YSYEKL. This entry belongs to a study of T cells in Graves' hyperthyroidism and ophthalmopathy. There were TCR beta CDR3 regions amplified from RNA transcripts. The HTBI set primed first-round TCR CDR3 RT-PCR. Each CDR3 protein is one row after TCRdb ran MiXCR on the multiplex PCR reads. This table holds approximately 590,000 distinct CDR3 sequences, around a sixth found once. The clonotype originates from a woman in her twenties or thirties with Graves' hyperthyroidism. The chain couples TRBV4-1 to TRBJ2-3; no reliable D call. Sequencing was done on a sample of blood. The chain's CDR3 is CASSQAQWAQSGTDTQYF. The CDR3 DNA sequence: TGCGCCAGCAGCCAAGCCCAATGGGCCCAATCGGGCACAGATACGCAGTATTTT.